The next 5 T cell receptor beta chains were all read from a single sample in a study of T cells in Graves' hyperthyroidism and ophthalmopathy. It was RNA transcripts that yielded the amplified TCR beta CDR3 regions. With the HTBI primer set, the TCR CDR3 went through a first round of RT-PCR. A single record per CDR3 protein comes from TCRdb applying MiXCR to the multiplex PCR reads. The data hold about 300,000 distinct CDR3 sequences, with about 19% observed a single time. Sample: blood. All receptors come from a man aged 45-65 years with Graves' ophthalmopathy.

Ten or more counts support this clonotype. V is TRBV7-2 and J is TRBJ2-3; 9 bases align to TRBD2. V was pared by 0 bases and J by 3 bases, with 4 bases of the junction left unmatched. The CDR3 runs to 16 residues. The germline gives CDR1 SGHTA, CDR2 FQGNSA. CDR3 protein: CASSLAAGGGTDTQYF. The CDR3 DNA follows: TGTGCCAGCAGCTTAGCGGCGGGAGGGGGAACAGATACGCAGTATTTT.

This clonotype was found many times. The V call is TRBV3-1, the J call TRBJ2-3; perhaps TRBD1 as D (5 bases). This CDR3 spans 15 amino acids. The germline gives CDR1 LGHDT, CDR2 YNNKEL (reference sequence). V was cut by 4 bases and J by 7 bases, with 18 bases left in between. The CDR3 bases are TGTGCCAGCAGCCCGACCGTAACCCAGGGTTATACGCAGTATTTT. As protein: CASSPTVTQGYTQYF.

J is TRBJ2-7 and V is TRBV7-3; perhaps TRBD2 as D (5 bases). The CDR3 consists of 15 residues. Germline V CDR1 and CDR2: SGHTA, FQGTGA. The V and J ends lost 3 bases and 3 bases respectively, with 15 bases between them. CDR3 sequence reads: CASSLRVTVVYEQYF. The CDR3 nucleotides are TGTGCCAGCAGCTTGCGGGTTACGGTTGTCTACGAGCAGTACTTC.

The rearrangement uses TRBV4-1 and TRBJ1-4, with no clear D. V lost 0 bases to trimming and J lost 7 bases, with 3 bases between them. Germline CDR1 MGHRA, CDR2 YSYEKL. The CDR3 extends over 12 amino acids. CDR3 residues: CASSQEGEKLFF. CDR3 bases: TGCGCCAGCAGCCAAGAGGGTGAAAAACTGTTTTTT.

As to this clonotype: A read error may explain this, as a much larger clone is one base away. The gene calls are TRBV5-6 and TRBJ2-3, with D hard to call. Germline V gives CDR1 SGHDT, CDR2 YYEEEE. CDR3 length: 13 amino acids. The V end was cut by 5 bases, the J end by 4 bases, with 11 bases between. CDR3 coding DNA: TGTGCCAGCAGACCCACGGGTGCAGATACGCAGTATTTT. Its translation: CASRPTGADTQYF.